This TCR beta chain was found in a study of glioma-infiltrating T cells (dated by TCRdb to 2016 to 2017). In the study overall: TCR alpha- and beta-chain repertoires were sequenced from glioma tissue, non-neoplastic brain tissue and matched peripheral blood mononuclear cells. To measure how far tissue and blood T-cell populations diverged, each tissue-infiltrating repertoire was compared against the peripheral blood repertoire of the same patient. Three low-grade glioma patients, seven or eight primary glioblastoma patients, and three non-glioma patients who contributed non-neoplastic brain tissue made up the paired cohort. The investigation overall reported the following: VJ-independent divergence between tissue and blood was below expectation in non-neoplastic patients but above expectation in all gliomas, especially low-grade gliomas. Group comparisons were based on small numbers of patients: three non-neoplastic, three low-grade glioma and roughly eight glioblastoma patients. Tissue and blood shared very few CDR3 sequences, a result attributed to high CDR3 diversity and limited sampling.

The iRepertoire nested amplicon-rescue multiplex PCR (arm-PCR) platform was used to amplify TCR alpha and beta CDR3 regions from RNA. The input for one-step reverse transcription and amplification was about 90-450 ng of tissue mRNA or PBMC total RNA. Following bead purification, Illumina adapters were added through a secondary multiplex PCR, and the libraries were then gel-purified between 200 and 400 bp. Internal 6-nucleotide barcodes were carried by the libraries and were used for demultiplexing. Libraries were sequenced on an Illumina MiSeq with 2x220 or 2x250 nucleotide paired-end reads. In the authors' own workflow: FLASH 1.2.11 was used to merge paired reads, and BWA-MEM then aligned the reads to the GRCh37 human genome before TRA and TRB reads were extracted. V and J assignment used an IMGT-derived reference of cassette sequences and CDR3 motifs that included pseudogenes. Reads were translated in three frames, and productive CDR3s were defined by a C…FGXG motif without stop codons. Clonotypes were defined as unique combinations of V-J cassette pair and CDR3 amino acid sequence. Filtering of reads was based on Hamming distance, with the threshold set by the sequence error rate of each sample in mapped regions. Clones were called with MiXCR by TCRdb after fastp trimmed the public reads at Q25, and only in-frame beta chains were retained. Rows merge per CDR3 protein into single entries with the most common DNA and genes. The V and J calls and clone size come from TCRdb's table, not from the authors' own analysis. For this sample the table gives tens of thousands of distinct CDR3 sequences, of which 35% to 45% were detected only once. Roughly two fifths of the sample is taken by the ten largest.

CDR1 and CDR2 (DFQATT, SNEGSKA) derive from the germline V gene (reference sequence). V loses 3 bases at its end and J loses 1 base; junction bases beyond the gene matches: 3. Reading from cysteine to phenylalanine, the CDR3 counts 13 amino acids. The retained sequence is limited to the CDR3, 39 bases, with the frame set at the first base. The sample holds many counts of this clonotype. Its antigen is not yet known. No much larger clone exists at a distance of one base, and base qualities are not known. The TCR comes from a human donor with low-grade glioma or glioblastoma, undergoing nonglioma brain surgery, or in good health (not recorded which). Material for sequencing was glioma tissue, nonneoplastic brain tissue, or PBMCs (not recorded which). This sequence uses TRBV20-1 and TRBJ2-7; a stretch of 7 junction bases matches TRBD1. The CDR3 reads CSARPGQSYEQYF. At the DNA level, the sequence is TGCAGTGCTAGGCCGGGACAGTCCTACGAGCAGTACTTC.